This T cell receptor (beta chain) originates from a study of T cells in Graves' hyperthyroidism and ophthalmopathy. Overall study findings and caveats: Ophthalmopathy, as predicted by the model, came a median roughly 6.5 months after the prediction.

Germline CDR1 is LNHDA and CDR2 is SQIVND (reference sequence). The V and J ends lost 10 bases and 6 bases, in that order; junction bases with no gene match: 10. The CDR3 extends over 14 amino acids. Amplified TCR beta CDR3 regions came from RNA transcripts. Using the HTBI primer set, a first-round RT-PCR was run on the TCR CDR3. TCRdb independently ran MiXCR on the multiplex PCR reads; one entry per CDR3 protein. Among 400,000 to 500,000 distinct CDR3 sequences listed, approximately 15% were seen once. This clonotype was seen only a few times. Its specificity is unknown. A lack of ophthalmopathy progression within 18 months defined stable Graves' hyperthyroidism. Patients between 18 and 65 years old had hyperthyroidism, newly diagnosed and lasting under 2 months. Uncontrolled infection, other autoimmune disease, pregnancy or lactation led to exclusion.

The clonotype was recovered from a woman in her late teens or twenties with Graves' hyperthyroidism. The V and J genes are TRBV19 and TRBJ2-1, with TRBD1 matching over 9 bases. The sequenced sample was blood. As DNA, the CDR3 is TGTGCCACTAAGAGAGACAGGGGGGGCAATGAGCAGTTCTTC. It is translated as CATKRDRGGNEQFF.